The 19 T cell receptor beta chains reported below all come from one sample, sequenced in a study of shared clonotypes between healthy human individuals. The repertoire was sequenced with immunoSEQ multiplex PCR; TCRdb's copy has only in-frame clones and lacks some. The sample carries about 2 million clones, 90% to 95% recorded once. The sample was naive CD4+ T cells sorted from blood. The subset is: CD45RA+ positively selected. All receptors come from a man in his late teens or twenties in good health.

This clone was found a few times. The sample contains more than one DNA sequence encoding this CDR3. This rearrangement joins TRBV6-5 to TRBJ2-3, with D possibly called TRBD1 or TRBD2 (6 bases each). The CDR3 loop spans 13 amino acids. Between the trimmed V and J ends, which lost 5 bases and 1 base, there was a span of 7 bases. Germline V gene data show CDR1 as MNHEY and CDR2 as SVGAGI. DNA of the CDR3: TGTGCCAGCAGTAGGGGGGGCACAGATACGCAGTATTTT. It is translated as CASSRGGTDTQYF.

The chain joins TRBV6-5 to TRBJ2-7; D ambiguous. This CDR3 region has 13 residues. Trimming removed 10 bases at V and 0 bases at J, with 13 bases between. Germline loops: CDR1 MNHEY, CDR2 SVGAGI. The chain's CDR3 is CATRPGASYEQYF. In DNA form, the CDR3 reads TGTGCCACCCGGCCGGGTGCCTCCTACGAGCAGTACTTC.

CDR3 amino acids: CASSESGWYYNEQFF. The CDR3 nucleotides are TGTGCCAGCAGTGAAAGCGGCTGGTACTACAATGAGCAGTTCTTC. The chain couples TRBV2 to TRBJ2-1; TRBD2 might be the D (5 bases). Per germline, CDR1 SNHLY and CDR2 FYNNEI. This CDR3 spans 15 amino acids. The germline V and J ends were trimmed by 2 bases and 3 bases, with 11 bases remaining between them. The full variable domain, in which reference TRBV2 and TRBJ2-1 provide the parts outside the CDR3, is EPEVTQTPSHQVTQMGQEVILRCVPISNHLYFYWYRQILGQKVEFLVSFYNNEISEKSEIFDDQFSVERPDGSNFTLKIRSTKLEDSAMYFCASSESGWYYNEQFFGPGTRLTVL.

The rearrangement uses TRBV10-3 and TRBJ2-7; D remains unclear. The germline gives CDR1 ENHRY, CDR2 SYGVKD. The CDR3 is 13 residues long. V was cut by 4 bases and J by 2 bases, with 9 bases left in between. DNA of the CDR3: TGTGCCATCAGTGTACGGTCCGCCTACGAGCAGTACTTC. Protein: CAISVRSAYEQYF.

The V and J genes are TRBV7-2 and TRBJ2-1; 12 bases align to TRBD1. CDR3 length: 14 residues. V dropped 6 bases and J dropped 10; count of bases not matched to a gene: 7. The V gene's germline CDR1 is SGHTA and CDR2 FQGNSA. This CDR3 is CASRGTGGRGEQFF. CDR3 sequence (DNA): TGTGCCAGCAGAGGGACAGGGGGCAGGGGAGAGCAGTTCTTC.

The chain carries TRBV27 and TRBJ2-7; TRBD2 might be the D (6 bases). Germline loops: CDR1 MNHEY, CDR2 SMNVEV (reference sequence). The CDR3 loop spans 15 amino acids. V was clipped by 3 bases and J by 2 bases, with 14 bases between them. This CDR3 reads CASSLVQGGAYEQYF. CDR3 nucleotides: TGTGCCAGCAGTTTGGTCCAGGGCGGGGCCTACGAGCAGTACTTC.

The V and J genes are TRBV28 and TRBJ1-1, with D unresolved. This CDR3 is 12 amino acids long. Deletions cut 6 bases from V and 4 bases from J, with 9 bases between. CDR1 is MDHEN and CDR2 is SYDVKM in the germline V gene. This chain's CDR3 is CASRRDGTEAFF. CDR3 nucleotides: TGTGCCAGCAGGAGGGATGGCACTGAAGCTTTCTTT.

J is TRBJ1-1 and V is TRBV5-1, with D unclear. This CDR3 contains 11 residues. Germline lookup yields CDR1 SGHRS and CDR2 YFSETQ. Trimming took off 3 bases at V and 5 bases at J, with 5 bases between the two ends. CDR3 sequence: CASSSHTEAFF. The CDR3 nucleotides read TGCGCCAGCAGCTCCCATACTGAAGCTTTCTTT.

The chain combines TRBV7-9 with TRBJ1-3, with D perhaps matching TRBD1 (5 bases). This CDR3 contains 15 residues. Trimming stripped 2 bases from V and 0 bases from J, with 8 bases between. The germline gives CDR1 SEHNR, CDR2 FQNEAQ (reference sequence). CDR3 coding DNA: TGTGCCAGCAGCTTATGGGGGGTCTCTGGAAACACCATATATTTT. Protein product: CASSLWGVSGNTIYF.

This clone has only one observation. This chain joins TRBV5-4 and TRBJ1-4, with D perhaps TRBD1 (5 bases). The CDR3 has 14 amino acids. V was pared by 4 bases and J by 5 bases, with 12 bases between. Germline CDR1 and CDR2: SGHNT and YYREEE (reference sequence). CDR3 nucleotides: TGTGCCAGCAGCCAGGAGGGACCGAATGAAAAACTGTTTTTT. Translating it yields CASSQEGPNEKLFF.

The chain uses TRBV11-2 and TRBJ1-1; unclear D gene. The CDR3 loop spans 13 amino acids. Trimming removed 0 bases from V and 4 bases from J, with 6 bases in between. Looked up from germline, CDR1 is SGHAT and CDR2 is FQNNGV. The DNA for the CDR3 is TGTGCCAGCAGCTTAGAAGCATTCACTGAAGCTTTCTTT. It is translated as CASSLEAFTEAFF.

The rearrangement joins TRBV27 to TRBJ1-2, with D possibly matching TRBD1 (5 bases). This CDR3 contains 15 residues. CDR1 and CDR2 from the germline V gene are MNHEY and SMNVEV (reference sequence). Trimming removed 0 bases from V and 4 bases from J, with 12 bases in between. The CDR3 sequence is CASSLSPLGGYGYTF. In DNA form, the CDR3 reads TGTGCCAGCAGTTTATCGCCGCTCGGGGGCTATGGCTACACCTTC.

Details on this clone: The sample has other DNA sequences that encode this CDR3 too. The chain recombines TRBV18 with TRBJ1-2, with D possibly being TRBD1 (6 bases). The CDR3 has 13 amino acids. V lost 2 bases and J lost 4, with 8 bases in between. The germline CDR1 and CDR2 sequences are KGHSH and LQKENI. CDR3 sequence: CASSPGGGYGYTF. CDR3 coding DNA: TGTGCCAGCTCACCAGGGGGCGGCTATGGCTACACCTTC.

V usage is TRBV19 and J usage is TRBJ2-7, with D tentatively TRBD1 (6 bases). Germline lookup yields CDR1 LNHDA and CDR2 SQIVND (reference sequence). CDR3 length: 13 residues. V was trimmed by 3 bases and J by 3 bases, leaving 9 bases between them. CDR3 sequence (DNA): TGTGCCAGTAGTATGATAGGGGGCTACGAGCAGTACTTC. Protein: CASSMIGGYEQYF.

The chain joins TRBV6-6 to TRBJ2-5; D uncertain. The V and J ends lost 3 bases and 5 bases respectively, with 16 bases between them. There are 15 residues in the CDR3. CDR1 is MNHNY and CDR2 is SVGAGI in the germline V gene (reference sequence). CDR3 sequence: CASSYRLAEGETQYF. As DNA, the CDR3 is TGTGCCAGCAGTTATCGTCTGGCCGAAGGGGAGACCCAGTACTTC.

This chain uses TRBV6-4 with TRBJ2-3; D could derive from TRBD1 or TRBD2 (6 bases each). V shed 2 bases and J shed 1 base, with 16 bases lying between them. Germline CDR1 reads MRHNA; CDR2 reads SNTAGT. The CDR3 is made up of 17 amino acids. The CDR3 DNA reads TGTGCCAGCAGTGACGGGGGCTTCGGGACTCGCACAGATACGCAGTATTTT. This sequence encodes CASSDGGFGTRTDTQYF.

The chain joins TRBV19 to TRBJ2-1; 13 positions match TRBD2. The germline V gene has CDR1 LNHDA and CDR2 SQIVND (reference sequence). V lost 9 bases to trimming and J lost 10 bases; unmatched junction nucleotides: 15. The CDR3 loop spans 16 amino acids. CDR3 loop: CASGGRGTSGIGEQFF. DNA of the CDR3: TGTGCCAGCGGAGGGAGGGGGACTAGCGGGATAGGGGAGCAGTTCTTC. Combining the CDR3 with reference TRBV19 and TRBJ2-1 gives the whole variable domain DGGITQSPKYLFRKEGQNVTLSCEQNLNHDAMYWYRQDPGQGLRLIYYSQIVNDFQKGDIAEGYSVSREKKESFPLTVTSAQKNPTAFYLCASGGRGTSGIGEQFFGPGTRLTVL.

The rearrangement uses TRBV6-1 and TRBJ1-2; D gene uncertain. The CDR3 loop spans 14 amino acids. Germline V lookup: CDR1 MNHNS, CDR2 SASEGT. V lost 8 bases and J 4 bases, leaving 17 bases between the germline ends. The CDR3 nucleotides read TGTGCCAGCGATAAGAGCAGCCGTTCCTATGGCTACACCTTC. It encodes CASDKSSRSYGYTF.

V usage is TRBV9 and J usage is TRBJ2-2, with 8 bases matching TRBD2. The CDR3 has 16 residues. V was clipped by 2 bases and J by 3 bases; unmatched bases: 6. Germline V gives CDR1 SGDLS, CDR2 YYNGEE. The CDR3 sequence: CASSVGAGADTGELFF. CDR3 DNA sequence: TGTGCCAGCAGCGTGGGAGCGGGAGCGGACACCGGGGAGCTGTTTTTT.